These 31 T cell receptor beta chains came from one sample sequenced in a study of Tregs in tolerant kidney transplant recipients (dated by TCRdb to the late 2010s). Related donors were used in the transplants with nonmyeloablative bone marrow transplantation, and mixed chimerism was transient in the human trials. The library was prepared using the immunoSEQ multiplex PCR assay. TCRdb retrieved this table from immuneACCESS and kept in-frame rearrangements only. Not all clones are present; in checked studies, unresolved V genes account for under half, and no reason is known for the remainder. In this sample the table shows 84,000 or so clones, over 85% of which occur a single time. Roughly 1.5% of the sample lies in the top ten. Specimen: CD4+ T cells from blood (PBMCs), collected 12 months after the transplant. All receptors derive from a human patient who received a combined kidney and bone marrow transplant. After a transplant, some of the T cells may come from the graft donor.

This sequence joins TRBV4-1 and TRBJ1-2; no clear D gene. Germline V gives CDR1 MGHRA, CDR2 YSYEKL. The CDR3 is 14 amino acids. With 1 base removed from V and 3 bases from J, the gap between germline ends came to 9 bases. The CDR3 DNA is TGCGCCAGCAGCCAAGCTCGGGTATACTATGGCTACACCTTC. It is translated as CASSQARVYYGYTF.

The table lists this clone with a few counts. The J gene is TRBJ1-4, the V gene TRBV7-9; D unresolved. V lost 5 bases to trimming and J lost 4 bases, with 11 bases between them. CDR1 SEHNR and CDR2 FQNEAQ come from the germline V gene (reference sequence). The CDR3 sequence is 14 residues long. The CDR3 coding sequence is TGTGCCAGCAGCCTCGACACCTATAATGAAAAACTGTTTTTT. The encoded protein is CASSLDTYNEKLFF.

The chain uses TRBV10-1 and TRBJ2-1; 7 nucleotides align to TRBD2. This CDR3 contains 15 residues. The ends lost 6 bases at V and 3 bases at J; junction bases unmatched: 8. Germline assignment: CDR1 WNHNN and CDR2 SYGVQD (reference sequence). CDR3 DNA sequence: TGCGCCAGCAGGATGGCGGGAGCGCGCTACAATGAGCAGTTCTTC. It is translated as CASRMAGARYNEQFF.

The chain carries TRBV7-9 and TRBJ1-1, with 7 bases matching TRBD1. The germline V gene has CDR1 SEHNR and CDR2 FQNEAQ (reference sequence). Germline trimming cut 3 bases from V and 5 bases from J; bases unmatched to any gene: 9. The CDR3 loop spans 15 amino acids. The CDR3 DNA reads TGTGCCAGCAGCTTTGGTAGGGGGCTTGGGACTGAAGCTTTCTTT. It specifies CASSFGRGLGTEAFF.

This clone showed up just a few times. J is TRBJ2-7 and V is TRBV4-2, with TRBD2 matching over 8 bases. CDR3 size: 16 residues. The V segment lost 4 bases and the J segment 2 bases; nucleotides outside the gene matches: 10. CDR1 LGHNA and CDR2 YNFKEQ come from the germline V gene. The CDR3 coding sequence is TGTGCCAGCAGCCTGAACGGACTAGCCGATACCTACGAGCAGTACTTC. Translation: CASSLNGLADTYEQYF.

V and J are TRBV12-5 and TRBJ2-5; 8 bases match TRBD2. Germline V CDR1 and CDR2: LGHNT, FRNRAP. The trim removed 6 bases at V and 2 bases at J, leaving 8 bases unmatched. The CDR3 is 15 residues long. Here the CDR3 DNA reads TGTGCTAGTGGCCGGGGGGGCCGGGGGCAAGAGACCCAGTACTTC. This translates into CASGRGGRGQETQYF.

Of note for this clone: Other DNA sequences of this sample code for an identical CDR3. The chain combines TRBV6-4 with TRBJ1-6; 9 nucleotides match TRBD1. Germline CDR1 and CDR2: MRHNA and SNTAGT. The CDR3 spans 17 residues. Trimming cost V 9 bases and J 8 bases; bases outside gene matches: 17. CDR3 in DNA: TGTGCCAGTGACTTAAAAAGGGGACAGGGCCCTTATTCACCCCTCCACTTT. Encoded protein: CASDLKRGQGPYSPLHF.

The gene calls are TRBV7-9 and TRBJ2-7, with D uncertain. This CDR3 has 12 amino acids. The V gene lost 5 bases and the J gene lost 3 bases, with 8 bases spanning the gap. The germline V gene encodes CDR1 SEHNR and CDR2 FQNEAQ (reference sequence). Written as DNA, the CDR3 is TGTGCCAGCAGCCCCCCCGGCTACGAGCAGTACTTC. This codes for CASSPPGYEQYF.

This chain connects TRBV7-8 to TRBJ1-3; D is perhaps TRBD1 (5 bases). The germline CDR1 and CDR2 sequences are SGHVS and FQNEAQ. The V end lost 1 base, the J end lost 5 bases, and 9 bases lay between the germline ends. The CDR3 loop spans 14 amino acids. The CDR3 protein is CASSLEGKRNTIYF. For the CDR3, the DNA is TGTGCCAGCAGCTTAGAGGGGAAGCGAAACACCATATATTTT.

The chain carries TRBV5-4 and TRBJ2-5; D gene uncertain. This CDR3 comprises 12 residues. Per the germline V gene, CDR1 is SGHNT and CDR2 is YYREEE (reference sequence). V lost 0 bases and J lost 5, with 5 bases in between. The CDR3 nucleotides read TGTGCCAGCAGCTTGGATTCTGAGACCCAGTACTTC. It codes for CASSLDSETQYF.

The V call is TRBV9, the J call TRBJ1-1, with unresolved D. Trimming took 0 bases from V and 8 from J, leaving 11 bases between them. In germline, CDR1 is SGDLS, CDR2 YYNGEE. CDR3 length equals 13 residues. CDR3 residues: CASSVGPELEAFF. The CDR3 nucleotides are TGTGCCAGCAGCGTAGGTCCCGAGCTGGAAGCTTTCTTT.

The V gene is TRBV5-6, the J gene TRBJ2-1; unclear D gene. The germline gives CDR1 SGHDT, CDR2 YYEEEE. V was shortened by 2 bases and J by 0 bases, with 9 bases between the two germline ends. The CDR3 runs to 15 residues. The CDR3 loop is CASSFQRHSYNEQFF. Written as DNA, the CDR3 is TGTGCCAGCAGCTTTCAGAGGCACTCCTACAATGAGCAGTTCTTC.

The V gene is TRBV10-3, the J gene TRBJ2-2, with TRBD2 matching over 11 bases. Per the germline V gene, CDR1 is ENHRY and CDR2 is SYGVKD. The J segment lost 5 bases and the V segment lost 6 bases, leaving 2 bases of the junction unmatched. This CDR3 is built from 14 residues. DNA for the CDR3: TGTGCCATCAGGAGGACTAGCGGGACCGGGGAGCTGTTTTTT. Translated, it gives CAIRRTSGTGELFF.

The CDR3 spells CASSLGGTAYEQYF. CDR3 DNA: TGTGCCAGCAGCTTAGGGGGGACAGCCTACGAGCAGTACTTC. This sequence joins TRBV7-9 and TRBJ2-7; the match to TRBD1 covers 7 bases. CDR1 and CDR2 from the germline V gene are SEHNR and FQNEAQ (reference sequence). The V and J ends lost 1 base and 2 bases, in that order; junction bases with no gene match: 2. The CDR3 is 14 residues long.

V gene TRBV4-2 combines with J gene TRBJ2-1; 9 bases map to TRBD2. CDR3 size: 17 residues. CDR1 is LGHNA, CDR2 YNFKEQ, per germline. V lost 5 bases and J lost 4; bases outside the gene matches: 12. The DNA for the CDR3 is TGTGCCAGCAGCGCGACTAGCGGAGAAACTCTTTACAATGAGCAGTTCTTC. This sequence encodes CASSATSGETLYNEQFF.

CDR3 DNA: TGTGCCAGCAGTTTCGACAGCTCTGCTGGAAACACCATATATTTT. This codes for CASSFDSSAGNTIYF. The rearrangement uses TRBV28 and TRBJ1-3, with D perhaps TRBD1 (5 bases). The CDR3 sequence is 15 residues long. V was clipped by 3 bases and J by 2 bases, with 11 bases between them. The germline CDR1 and CDR2 sequences are MDHEN and SYDVKM.

This clone was seen a single time. The chain carries TRBV15 and TRBJ1-2; D uncertain. The CDR3 spans 13 residues. Germline CDR1 LNHNV, CDR2 YYDKDF (reference sequence). Trimming stripped 1 base from V and 4 bases from J, with 7 bases between. In nucleotides, the CDR3 is TGTGCCACCAGCAGAGGGGCCATCTATGGCTACACCTTC. It translates to CATSRGAIYGYTF.

This chain connects TRBV7-9 to TRBJ1-4; D perhaps matches TRBD1 (5 bases). This CDR3 is 16 amino acids long. Trimming shortened V by 5 bases and J by 3 bases, and 16 bases separated the two germline ends. CDR1 and CDR2 from the germline V gene are SEHNR and FQNEAQ (reference sequence). CDR3 sequence (DNA): TGTGCCAGCAGCCTCGGGACCGGGGGGGCTAATGAAAAACTGTTTTTT. It specifies CASSLGTGGANEKLFF.

V usage is TRBV5-1 and J usage is TRBJ2-1, with TRBD2 matching 13 bases. The CDR3 consists of 16 residues. The germline CDR1 and CDR2 sequences are SGHRS and YFSETQ. V gave up 4 bases and J gave up 3 bases; unmatched junction bases: 4. The DNA of the CDR3 is TGCGCCAGCAGCGGAACTAGCGGGGGGGTCTACAATGAGCAGTTCTTC. It translates to CASSGTSGGVYNEQFF.

V gene TRBV6-6 combines with J gene TRBJ2-7; D remains unclear. Between the trimmed V and J ends, which lost 2 bases and 2 bases, there was a span of 7 bases. In germline, CDR1 is MNHNY, CDR2 SVGAGI (reference sequence). CDR3 length equals 13 residues. Here the CDR3 reads CASSYMSAYEQYF. CDR3 nucleotide sequence: TGTGCCAGCAGTTACATGTCAGCCTACGAGCAGTACTTC.

The chain has TRBV4-3 and TRBJ2-2; TRBD1 might be the D (6 bases). CDR1 LGHNA and CDR2 YSLEER come from the germline V gene. The CDR3 runs 18 residues. V was clipped by 3 bases and J by 0 bases, with 17 bases between them. The CDR3 sequence is CASSHTRAQGANTGELFF. In DNA form, the CDR3 reads TGCGCCAGCAGCCATACGAGGGCACAGGGAGCGAACACCGGGGAGCTGTTTTTT.

The chain recombines TRBV2 with TRBJ1-1; D might be TRBD1 (5 bases). This CDR3 region has 14 residues. Trimming removed 1 base at V and 3 bases at J, with 9 bases between. Germline V gene data show CDR1 as SNHLY and CDR2 as FYNNEI. The CDR3 region has the DNA TGTGCCAGCAGTGAAGGGACCAGGGACACTGAAGCTTTCTTT. Translating gives CASSEGTRDTEAFF.

The chain links TRBV7-9 to TRBJ2-5; 7 nucleotides agree with TRBD2. This CDR3 has 15 amino acids. The V gene end was trimmed by 4 bases and the J gene end by 5 bases; junction bases not matched to a gene: 10. Germline CDR1 SEHNR, CDR2 FQNEAQ (reference sequence). The CDR3 coding sequence is TGTGCCAGCAGCTGGACTAGGGGCCCCGAGGAGACCCAGTACTTC. This gives the protein CASSWTRGPEETQYF.

The chain has TRBV7-2 and TRBJ1-1, with D unresolved. Germline V gives CDR1 SGHTA, CDR2 FQGNSA. The CDR3 contains 13 residues. Trimming took off 5 bases at V and 1 base at J, with 8 bases between the two ends. CDR3 DNA sequence: TGTGCCAGCAGCAAAGGGAGGAACACTGAAGCTTTCTTT. It encodes CASSKGRNTEAFF. The full variable domain, its missing parts supplied by reference TRBV7-2 and TRBJ1-1, is GAGVSQSPSNKVTEKGKDVELRCDPISGHTALYWYRQSLGQGLEFLIYFQGNSAPDKSGLPSDRFSAERTGGSVSTLTIQRTQQEDSAVYLCASSKGRNTEAFFGQGTRLTVV.

The CDR3 sequence is CASSPVAGWDNEQFF. CDR3 in DNA: TGTGCCAGCAGCCCAGTCGCAGGGTGGGACAATGAGCAGTTCTTC. The rearrangement uses TRBV27 and TRBJ2-1, with a tentative D call TRBD1 (5 bases). V was pared by 6 bases and J by 5 bases, with 17 bases between. This CDR3 is 15 amino acids long. Germline lookup yields CDR1 MNHEY and CDR2 SMNVEV (reference sequence).

This chain links TRBV7-3 with TRBJ2-3; 8 bases are a match to TRBD2. The CDR3 extends over 15 amino acids. The trim removed 5 bases at V and 1 base at J, leaving 5 bases unmatched. Germline assignment: CDR1 SGHTA and CDR2 FQGTGA. The CDR3 DNA follows: TGTGCCAGCAGCCGACTAGCGTATGGCACAGATACGCAGTATTTT. This encodes CASSRLAYGTDTQYF.

The chain carries TRBV9 and TRBJ2-1; 11 positions match TRBD2. The CDR3 loop spans 16 amino acids. Germline-derived CDR1 and CDR2 are SGDLS and YYNGEE. V dropped 2 bases and J dropped 6; count of bases not matched to a gene: 7. CDR3 nucleotide sequence: TGTGCCAGCAGCGTCCTCCCTAGCGGGAGGAGCAATGAGCAGTTCTTC. As protein: CASSVLPSGRSNEQFF.

The CDR3 is CASRPGLARTYEQYF. The CDR3 coding sequence is TGTGCCAGCAGGCCAGGACTAGCGAGAACCTACGAGCAGTACTTC. The gene calls are TRBV5-6 and TRBJ2-7; 9 nucleotides agree with TRBD2. CDR1 is SGHDT, CDR2 YYEEEE, per germline. V was pared by 5 bases and J by 2 bases, with 8 bases of the junction left unmatched. This CDR3 has 15 amino acids.

The chain carries TRBV9 and TRBJ2-3, with a weak D call TRBD2 (5 bases). Germline V gene sequence: CDR1 SGDLS, CDR2 YYNGEE. This CDR3 comprises 19 residues. V dropped 0 bases and J dropped 2 bases, with 22 bases sitting between them. In DNA form, the CDR3 reads TGTGCCAGCAGCGTAGCCGGTCAAGGAGGACGGAGAGTCACAGATACGCAGTATTTT. As protein: CASSVAGQGGRRVTDTQYF.

V gene TRBV25-1 combines with J gene TRBJ1-1, with D perhaps matching TRBD1 (5 bases). Germline-derived CDR1 and CDR2 are MGHDK and SYGVNS. V shed 8 bases and J shed 8 bases, with 21 bases lying between them. The length of the CDR3 is 14 residues. The CDR3 is CASSLLGGRGEAFF. CDR3 nucleotides: TGTGCCAGCTCGCTGCTAGGAGGCCGGGGGGAAGCTTTCTTT. Variable domain in full (rest from reference TRBV25-1 and TRBJ1-1): EADIYQTPRYLVIGTGKKITLECSQTMGHDKMYWYQQDPGMELHLIHYSYGVNSTEKGDLSSESTVSRIRTEHFPLTLESARPSHTSQYLCASSLLGGRGEAFFGQGTRLTVV.

V and J are TRBV11-3 and TRBJ1-6; TRBD1 might be the D (5 bases). Germline V gives CDR1 SGHNT, CDR2 YENEEA. V shed 3 bases and J shed 10 bases, with 10 bases lying between them. This CDR3 contains 13 residues. The CDR3 protein is CASSFPGESPLHF. CDR3 sequence (DNA): TGTGCCAGCAGCTTCCCGGGGGAATCACCCCTCCACTTT.